The clone carrying this TCR beta chain has just one count. A read error may account for a junction end that differs from germline. Constant-region priming of around 500 ng total RNA yielded TCR beta cDNA. What produced the TCR beta libraries was three nested multiplex PCR rounds using slightly modified ARM-PCR. Use of TRBV1-TRBV30 forward primers with a C-beta reverse primer characterized the first two PCR rounds, which lasted nine to eleven cycles each. Via MiXCR, TCRdb re-called the multiplex PCR reads, giving one row per CDR3 protein. The sample lists fewer than 25,000 distinct CDR3 sequences; roughly 72% were seen once. Unsorted bulk tissue (20-30 mg) underwent RNA and DNA co-extraction. The sample is drawn from a study of tumor-infiltrating lymphocytes in primary liver carcinoma. The CDR3 totals 15 residues. Germline CDR1 and CDR2: SGHNT and YYREEE (reference sequence).

The sequencing input was liver tumor tissue from sampling region 1. Specified subset: tumor region T1, superior pole. This sequence was found in a man aged 35 to 55 with primary liver carcinoma and hepatitis B virus infection. The V gene is TRBV5-4, the J gene TRBJ2-6; 8 bases are a match to TRBD2. Here the CDR3 DNA reads TGTACTAGCAGCCTTGGACTAGCTGGGGCCAACGTCCTGGCTTTC. It translates to CTSSLGLAGANVLAF.